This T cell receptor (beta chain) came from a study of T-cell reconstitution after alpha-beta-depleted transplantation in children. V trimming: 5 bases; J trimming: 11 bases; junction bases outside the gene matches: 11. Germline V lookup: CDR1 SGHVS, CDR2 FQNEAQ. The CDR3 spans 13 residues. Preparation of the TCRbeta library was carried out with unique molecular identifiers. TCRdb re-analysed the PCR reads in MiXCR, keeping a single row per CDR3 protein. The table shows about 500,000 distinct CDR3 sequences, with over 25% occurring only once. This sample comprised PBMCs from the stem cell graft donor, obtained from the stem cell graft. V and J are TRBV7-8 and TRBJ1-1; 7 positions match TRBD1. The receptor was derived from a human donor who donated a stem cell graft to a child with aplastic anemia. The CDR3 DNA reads TGTGCCAGCAGCCCCCTCGACAGGGCGGAGGCTTTCTTT. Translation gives CASSPLDRAEAFF. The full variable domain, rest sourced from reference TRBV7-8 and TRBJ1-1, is GAGVSQSPRYKVAKRGQDVALRCDPISGHVSLFWYQQALGQGPEFLTYFQNEAQLDKSGLPSDRFFAERPEGSVSTLKIQRTQQEDSAVYLCASSPLDRAEAFFGQGTRLTVV.